This entry describes one T cell receptor (beta chain). The CDR3 consists of 13 residues. Trimming stripped 1 base from V and 7 bases from J, with 11 bases between. Germline lookup yields CDR1 SGHDT and CDR2 YYEEEE. The data stem from a study of shared clonotypes between healthy human individuals. DNA at around 200 ng, 25,000 to 35,000 T cell genomes, went into sorted-subset replicate PCRs. TCRdb keeps only in-frame clones here, not all; method: immunoSEQ multiplex PCR. This table holds about 520,000 clones, approximately 94% found once. The chain employs TRBV5-6 and TRBJ1-2; D remains unclear. The origin of this receptor is a woman aged 30 to 39 in good health. Specimen: naive CD4+ T cells sorted from blood. The subset is: CD45RA+ positively selected. The CDR3 DNA reads as TGTGCCAGCAGCTTGTACCCAGAGCTTGGCTACACCTTC. It codes for CASSLYPELGYTF.